This entry describes one TCR beta chain. Its cognate antigen is unknown. This sample was included in a study of CD8 T cells in ankylosing spondylitis. Study results and caveats: There were earlier reports of some motif variants in reactive arthritis synovial fluid and blood.

TCRdb re-called the 5' RACE reads with MiXCR, one entry per CDR3 protein. The sample yields a few hundred thousand distinct CDR3 sequences, more than 20% seen once. The TCR originated in a male donor with ankylosing spondylitis or in good health (not recorded which). The specimen sequenced was blood, either unsorted or a sorted T cell fraction (not recorded which).

As DNA, the CDR3 is TGTGCCAGCAGCAAAGATAATTCACCCCTCCACTTT. Its protein product is CASSKDNSPLHF. The chain joins TRBV7-9 to TRBJ1-6; D is unclear. The germline CDR1 and CDR2 sequences are SEHNR and FQNEAQ (reference sequence). This CDR3 has 12 amino acids. The germline V and J ends were trimmed by 5 bases and 5 bases, with 4 bases remaining between them.